This TCR beta chain appears in the sequencing data of a study of lymphopenia after photon versus proton radiotherapy. Germline lookup yields CDR1 SGHVS and CDR2 FNYEAQ. This CDR3 is built from 14 residues. J was trimmed by 7 bases and V by 5 bases; bases with no gene match: 7. Study findings and constraints: Survival link was tested only in deceased patients; proton benefit remains a possibility. Post-nadir TCR diversity decline inversely tracked overall survival among those who died. After the lymphocyte nadir, photon-treated repertoires showed oligoclonal expansion, especially of CD8+ Temra cells.

To note about this clone: Its antigen is still unknown.

Assay used: immunoSEQ multiplex PCR; TCRdb lists only in-frame clones, some missing. The sample holds some 30,000 clones; nearly 90% are singletons and the top ten take 6.6%. The sequence was collected from a woman in her 70s with pancreatic cancer. Some clones in this sample may be carry-over from other donors' samples. This chain connects TRBV7-6 to TRBJ2-2, with 7 nucleotides matching TRBD1. The material sequenced was peripheral blood, taken from a patient treated with proton-based radiotherapy. CDR3 loop: CASSLDRVSGELFF. DNA for the CDR3: TGTGCCAGCAGCCTAGACAGGGTGAGCGGGGAGCTGTTTTTT.